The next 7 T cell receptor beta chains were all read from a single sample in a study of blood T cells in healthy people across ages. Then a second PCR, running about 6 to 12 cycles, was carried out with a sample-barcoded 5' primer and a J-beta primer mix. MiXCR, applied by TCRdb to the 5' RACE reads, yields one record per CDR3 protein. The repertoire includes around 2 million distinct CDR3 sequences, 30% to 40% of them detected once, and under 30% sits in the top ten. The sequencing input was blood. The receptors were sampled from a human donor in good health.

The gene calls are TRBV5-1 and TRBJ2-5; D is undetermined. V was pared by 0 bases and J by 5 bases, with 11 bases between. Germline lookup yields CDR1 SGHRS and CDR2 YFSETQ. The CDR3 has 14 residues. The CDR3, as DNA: TGCGCCAGCAGCTTGGATAGCAAGGTGGAGACCCAGTACTTC. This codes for CASSLDSKVETQYF.

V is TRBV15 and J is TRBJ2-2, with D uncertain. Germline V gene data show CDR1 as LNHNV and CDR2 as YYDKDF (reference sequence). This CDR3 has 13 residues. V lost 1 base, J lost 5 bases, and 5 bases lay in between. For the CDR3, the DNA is TGTGCCACCAGCAGAGGAGAAACCGGGGAGCTGTTTTTT. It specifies CATSRGETGELFF.

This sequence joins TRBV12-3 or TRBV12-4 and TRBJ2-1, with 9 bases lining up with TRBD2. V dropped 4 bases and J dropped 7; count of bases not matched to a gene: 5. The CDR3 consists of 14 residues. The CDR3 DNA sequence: TGTGCCAGCAGTTACTGGCGGGGGGGAAATGAGCAGTTCTTC. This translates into CASSYWRGGNEQFF.

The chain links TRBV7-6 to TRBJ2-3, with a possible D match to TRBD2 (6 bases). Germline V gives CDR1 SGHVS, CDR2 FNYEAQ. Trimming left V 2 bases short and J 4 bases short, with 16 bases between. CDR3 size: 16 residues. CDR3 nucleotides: TGTGCCAGCAGCTTATCGGGCGGGGACCGCCCAGATACGCAGTATTTT. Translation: CASSLSGGDRPDTQYF. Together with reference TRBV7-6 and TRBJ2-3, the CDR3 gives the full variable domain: GAGVSQSPRYKVTKRGQDVALRCDPISGHVSLYWYRQALGQGPEFLTYFNYEAQQDKSGLPNDRFSAERPEGSISTLTIQRTEQRDSAMYRCASSLSGGDRPDTQYFGPGTRLTVL.

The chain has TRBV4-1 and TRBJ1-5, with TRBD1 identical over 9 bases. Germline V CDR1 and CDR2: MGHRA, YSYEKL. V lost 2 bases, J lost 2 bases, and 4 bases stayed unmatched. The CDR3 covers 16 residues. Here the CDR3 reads CASSQLDRGGNQPQHF. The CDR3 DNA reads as TGCGCCAGCAGCCAACTGGACAGGGGAGGCAATCAGCCCCAGCATTTT.

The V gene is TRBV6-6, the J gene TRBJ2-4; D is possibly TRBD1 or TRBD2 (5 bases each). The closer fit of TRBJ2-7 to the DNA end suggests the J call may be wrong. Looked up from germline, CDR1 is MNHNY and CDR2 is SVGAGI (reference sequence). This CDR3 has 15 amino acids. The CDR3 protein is CASSYGDGSLYEQYF. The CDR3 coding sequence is TGTGCCAGCAGTTATGGGGACGGGTCCCTATACGAGCAGTACTTC.

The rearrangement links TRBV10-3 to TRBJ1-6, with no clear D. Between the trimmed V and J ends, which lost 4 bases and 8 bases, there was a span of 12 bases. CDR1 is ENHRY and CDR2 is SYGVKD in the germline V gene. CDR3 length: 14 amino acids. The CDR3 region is CAISAEESDSPLHF. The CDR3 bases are TGTGCCATCAGTGCAGAGGAAAGTGATTCACCCCTCCACTTT.